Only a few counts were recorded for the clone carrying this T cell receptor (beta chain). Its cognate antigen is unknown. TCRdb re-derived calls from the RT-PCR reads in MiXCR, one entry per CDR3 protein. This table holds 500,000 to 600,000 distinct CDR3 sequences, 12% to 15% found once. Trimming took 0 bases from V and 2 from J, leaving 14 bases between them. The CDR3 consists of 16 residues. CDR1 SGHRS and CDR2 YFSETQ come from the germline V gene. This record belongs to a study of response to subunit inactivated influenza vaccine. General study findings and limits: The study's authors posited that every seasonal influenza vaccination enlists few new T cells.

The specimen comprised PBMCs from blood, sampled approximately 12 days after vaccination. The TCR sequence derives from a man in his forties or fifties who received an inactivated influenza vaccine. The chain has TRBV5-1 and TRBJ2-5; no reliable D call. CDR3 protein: CASSLGVDTTQETQYF. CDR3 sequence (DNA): TGCGCCAGCAGCTTGGGGGTAGACACCACTCAAGAGACCCAGTACTTC.